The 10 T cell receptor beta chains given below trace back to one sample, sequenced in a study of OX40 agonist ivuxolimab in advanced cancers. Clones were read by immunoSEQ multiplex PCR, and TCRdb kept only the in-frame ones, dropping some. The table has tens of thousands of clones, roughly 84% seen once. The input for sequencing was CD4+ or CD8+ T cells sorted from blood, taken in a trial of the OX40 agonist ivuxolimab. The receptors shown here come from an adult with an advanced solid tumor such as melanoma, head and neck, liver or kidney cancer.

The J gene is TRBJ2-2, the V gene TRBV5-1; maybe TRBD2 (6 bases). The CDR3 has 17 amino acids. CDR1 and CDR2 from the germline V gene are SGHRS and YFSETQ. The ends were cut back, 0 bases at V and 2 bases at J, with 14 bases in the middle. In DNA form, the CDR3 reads TGCGCCAGCAGCTTGGGCCCGGGGACTGGAAACACCGGGGAGCTGTTTTTT. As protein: CASSLGPGTGNTGELFF. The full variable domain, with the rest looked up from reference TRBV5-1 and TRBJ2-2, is KAGVTQTPRYLIKTRGQQVTLSCSPISGHRSVSWYQQTPGQGLQFLFEYFSETQRNKGNFPGRFSGRQFSNSRSEMNVSTLELGDSALYLCASSLGPGTGNTGELFFGEGSRLTVL.

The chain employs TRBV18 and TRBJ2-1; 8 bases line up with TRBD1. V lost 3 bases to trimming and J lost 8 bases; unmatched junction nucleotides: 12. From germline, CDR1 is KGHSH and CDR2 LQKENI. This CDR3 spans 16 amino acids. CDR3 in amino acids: CASSPLSGQGGHEQFF. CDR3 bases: TGTGCCAGCTCACCCCTCTCAGGACAGGGAGGCCATGAGCAGTTCTTC.

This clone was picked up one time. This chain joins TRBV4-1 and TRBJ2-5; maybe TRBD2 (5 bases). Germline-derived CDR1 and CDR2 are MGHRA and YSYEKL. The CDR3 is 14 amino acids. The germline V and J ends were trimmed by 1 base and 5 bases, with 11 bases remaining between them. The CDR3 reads CASSQVRGSETQYF. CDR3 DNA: TGCGCCAGCAGCCAAGTCCGGGGATCTGAGACCCAGTACTTC.

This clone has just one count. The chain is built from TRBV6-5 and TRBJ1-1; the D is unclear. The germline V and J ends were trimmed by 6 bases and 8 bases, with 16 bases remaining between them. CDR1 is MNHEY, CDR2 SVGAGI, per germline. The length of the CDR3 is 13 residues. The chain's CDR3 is CASSQAGGAEAFF. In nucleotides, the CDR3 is TGTGCCAGCAGCCAGGCGGGTGGAGCCGAAGCTTTCTTT.

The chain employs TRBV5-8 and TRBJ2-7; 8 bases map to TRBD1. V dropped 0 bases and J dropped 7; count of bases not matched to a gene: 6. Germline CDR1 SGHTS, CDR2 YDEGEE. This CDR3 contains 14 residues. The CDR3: CASSLVQGAGEQYF. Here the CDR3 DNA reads TGTGCCAGCAGCTTGGTGCAGGGGGCGGGGGAGCAGTACTTC.

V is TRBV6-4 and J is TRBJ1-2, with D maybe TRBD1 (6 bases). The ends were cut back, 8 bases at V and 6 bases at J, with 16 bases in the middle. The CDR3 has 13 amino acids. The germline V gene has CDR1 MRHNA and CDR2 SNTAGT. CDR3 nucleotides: TGTGCCAGCCCCACACAGGGTGAGAATGGCTACACCTTC. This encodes CASPTQGENGYTF.

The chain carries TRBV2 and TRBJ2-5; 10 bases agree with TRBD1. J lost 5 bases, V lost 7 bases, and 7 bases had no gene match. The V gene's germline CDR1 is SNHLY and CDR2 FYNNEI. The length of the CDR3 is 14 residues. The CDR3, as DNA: TGTGCCAGCACCAGACAGGGGGCCGGTGAGACCCAGTACTTC. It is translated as CASTRQGAGETQYF.

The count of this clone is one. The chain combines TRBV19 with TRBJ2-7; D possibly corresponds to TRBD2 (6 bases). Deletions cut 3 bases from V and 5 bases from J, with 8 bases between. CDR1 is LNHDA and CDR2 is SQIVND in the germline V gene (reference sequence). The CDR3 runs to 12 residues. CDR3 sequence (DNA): TGTGCCAGTAGTATTGGACTAAACGAGCAGTACTTC. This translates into CASSIGLNEQYF.

DNA for the CDR3: TGCGCCAGCAGCGGGGGGGCCGGGGGCACTGAAGCTTTCTTT. Translation gives CASSGGAGGTEAFF. The rearrangement joins TRBV4-3 to TRBJ1-1; tentatively, D is TRBD1 (6 bases). The germline V gene encodes CDR1 LGHNA and CDR2 YSLEER. V was cut by 5 bases and J by 4 bases, with 14 bases left in between. The CDR3 is made up of 14 amino acids.

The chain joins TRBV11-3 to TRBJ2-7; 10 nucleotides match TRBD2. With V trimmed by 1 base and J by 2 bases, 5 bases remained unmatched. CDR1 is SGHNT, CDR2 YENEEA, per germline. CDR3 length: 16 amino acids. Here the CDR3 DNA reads TGTGCCAGCAGCTTAGGGCTAGCGGGAGACCCCTACGAGCAGTACTTC. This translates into CASSLGLAGDPYEQYF.